These 21 T cell receptor beta chains were sequenced from one sample in a study of technical replicates of blood from a handful of donors. Data came from immunoSEQ multiplex PCR; TCRdb stores just in-frame clones and leaves some out. In the table there are more than 75,000 clones, about 94% of which are singletons. The sequencing input was T cells isolated from PBMCs. The receptor set was obtained from a human donor in good health.

The gene calls are TRBV27 and TRBJ2-3, with D maybe TRBD1 (6 bases). The CDR3 loop spans 15 amino acids. Trimming took off 0 bases at V and 6 bases at J, with 13 bases between the two ends. The germline gives CDR1 MNHEY, CDR2 SMNVEV (reference sequence). The CDR3 nucleotides read TGTGCCAGCAGTTTATCTAGCAGGGGCCGGGATACGCAGTATTTT. Translating gives CASSLSSRGRDTQYF.

The V and J genes are TRBV5-1 and TRBJ1-1; D is undetermined. CDR3 size: 15 residues. V lost 4 bases to trimming and J lost 0 bases, with 13 bases between them. Germline V lookup: CDR1 SGHRS, CDR2 YFSETQ. The CDR3 DNA reads TGCGCCAGCAGCCCAGAAAACATTGTGAACACTGAAGCTTTCTTT. It encodes CASSPENIVNTEAFF. Full variable domain (rest looked up from reference TRBV5-1 and TRBJ1-1): KAGVTQTPRYLIKTRGQQVTLSCSPISGHRSVSWYQQTPGQGLQFLFEYFSETQRNKGNFPGRFSGRQFSNSRSEMNVSTLELGDSALYLCASSPENIVNTEAFFGQGTRLTVV.

The V call is TRBV2, the J call TRBJ2-5; D is undetermined. V was pared by 1 base and J by 4 bases, with 4 bases between. Per germline, CDR1 SNHLY and CDR2 FYNNEI. The CDR3 covers 12 residues. This chain's CDR3 is CASSEDRETQYF. The CDR3 DNA is TGTGCCAGCAGTGAAGATAGAGAGACCCAGTACTTC.

On this clone itself: One end of the junction is discordant with germline, which a read error may explain. V is TRBV6-5 and J is TRBJ2-5, with 11 bases that match TRBD2. Germline CDR1 and CDR2: MNHEY and SVGAGI. The CDR3 consists of 12 residues. In nucleotides, the CDR3 is TGTGCCAGCAGTCCACTAGCGGGAGCTTGGAACTTC. Amino acid sequence: CASSPLAGAWNF.

The chain employs TRBV30 and TRBJ1-2; D gene unclear. Germline-derived CDR1 and CDR2 are GTSNPN and SVGIG (reference sequence). Trimming cost V 2 bases and J 4 bases, with 5 bases left between them. This CDR3 has 11 amino acids. DNA for the CDR3: TGTGCCTGGAGTCCTACCTATGGCTACACCTTC. It specifies CAWSPTYGYTF.

The V gene is TRBV18, the J gene TRBJ1-6, with D perhaps matching TRBD1 (6 bases). The V end was cut by 3 bases, the J end by 7 bases, with 10 bases between. The CDR3 sequence is 14 residues long. Germline V gene lookup returns CDR1 KGHSH and CDR2 LQKENI. The CDR3: CASSPRGWNSPLHF. The CDR3 DNA reads TGTGCCAGCTCACCCAGGGGTTGGAATTCACCCCTCCACTTT.

This clone was detected once. The chain has TRBV29-1 and TRBJ2-1, with D tentatively TRBD2 (5 bases). The CDR3 length is 14 residues. The V gene's germline CDR1 is SQVTM and CDR2 ANQGSEA. Trimming cost V 4 bases and J 2 bases, with 12 bases left between them. CDR3 coding DNA: TGCAGCGTTGGATTGGGAGCGCCCTACAATGAGCAGTTCTTC. Protein: CSVGLGAPYNEQFF.

V and J are TRBV27 and TRBJ1-1; D call uncertain. CDR3 length: 13 amino acids. Between the trimmed V and J ends, which lost 5 bases and 0 bases, there was a span of 7 bases. From germline, CDR1 is MNHEY and CDR2 SMNVEV (reference sequence). The CDR3 protein is CASSPTVNTEAFF. CDR3 coding DNA: TGTGCCAGCAGTCCAACGGTGAACACTGAAGCTTTCTTT.

The V call is TRBV29-1, the J call TRBJ2-5; 9 bases are a match to TRBD2. This CDR3 is built from 12 residues. The V and J ends lost 7 bases and 10 bases, in that order; junction bases with no gene match: 10. The V gene's germline CDR1 is SQVTM and CDR2 ANQGSEA. CDR3 sequence: CSGGTSSRDQYF. For the CDR3, the DNA is TGCAGCGGGGGGACTAGCAGCCGCGACCAGTACTTC. Supplemented by reference TRBV29-1 and TRBJ2-5, the full variable domain reads SAVISQKPSRDICQRGTSLTIQCQVDSQVTMMFWYRQQPGQSLTLIATANQGSEATYESGFVIDKFPISRPNLTFSTLTVSNMSPEDSSIYLCSGGTSSRDQYFGPGTRLLVL.

This chain links TRBV5-1 with TRBJ2-7, with a tentative D call TRBD1 (5 bases). This CDR3 comprises 13 residues. Germline-derived CDR1 and CDR2 are SGHRS and YFSETQ. The V end was cut by 6 bases, the J end by 0 bases, with 10 bases between. The CDR3 DNA sequence: TGCGCCAGCACAGGGCTAAGCTCCTACGAGCAGTACTTC. This sequence encodes CASTGLSSYEQYF. The full variable domain, rest sourced from reference TRBV5-1 and TRBJ2-7, is KAGVTQTPRYLIKTRGQQVTLSCSPISGHRSVSWYQQTPGQGLQFLFEYFSETQRNKGNFPGRFSGRQFSNSRSEMNVSTLELGDSALYLCASTGLSSYEQYFGPGTRLTVT.

V usage is TRBV4-1 and J usage is TRBJ1-5; D remains unclear. Deletions cut 1 base from V and 0 bases from J, with 10 bases between. Germline CDR1 is MGHRA and CDR2 is YSYEKL. The CDR3 is 16 amino acids. The CDR3 coding sequence is TGCGCCAGCAGCCAAGGCGGCTTCTATAGCAATCAGCCCCAGCATTTT. Protein: CASSQGGFYSNQPQHF.

The J gene is TRBJ1-2, the V gene TRBV7-9; D gene uncertain. Germline V gene sequence: CDR1 SEHNR, CDR2 FQNEAQ (reference sequence). This CDR3 comprises 19 residues. V was trimmed by 2 bases and J by 4 bases, leaving 26 bases between them. CDR3 sequence (DNA): TGTGCCAGCAGCTTAATCTCCGGTGGGAGTAGGACTGCCTCCTATGGCTACACCTTC. Its protein is CASSLISGGSRTASYGYTF.

The chain joins TRBV27 to TRBJ1-1; possible D gene TRBD1, 5 bases. V dropped 2 bases and J dropped 3 bases, with 13 bases sitting between them. Germline assignment: CDR1 MNHEY and CDR2 SMNVEV (reference sequence). CDR3 length equals 15 residues. Here the CDR3 DNA reads TGTGCCAGCAGTTTAGGGGGGTCTCTGTACACTGAAGCTTTCTTT. Protein product: CASSLGGSLYTEAFF.

In its sample, this clone was seen a few times. An end of the junction does not agree with germline; a read error may underlie this. As DNA, the CDR3 is TGTGCCAGCAGCAAAGAAGGACAAGCCACTGAAGCTTTCTTT. Protein product: CASSKEGQATEAFF. The chain joins TRBV4-2 to TRBJ1-1, with D perhaps TRBD1 (5 bases). CDR1 and CDR2 (germline): LGHNA, YNFKEQ. The CDR3 totals 14 residues.

This chain links TRBV18 with TRBJ1-5; tentatively, D is TRBD1 (6 bases). In germline, CDR1 is KGHSH, CDR2 LQKENI. Trimming left V 3 bases short and J 5 bases short, with 11 bases between. The CDR3 has 14 amino acids. CDR3 residues: CASSPTGTDQPQHF. CDR3 DNA: TGTGCCAGCTCACCTACAGGGACCGATCAGCCCCAGCATTTT.

The rearrangement uses TRBV5-6 and TRBJ1-5; no definite D call. Germline V gene data show CDR1 as SGHDT and CDR2 as YYEEEE. This CDR3 has 16 residues. V dropped 0 bases and J dropped 2 bases, with 12 bases sitting between them. The CDR3, as DNA: TGTGCCAGCAGCTTGGATCGGGAAGGACGCAATCAGCCCCAGCATTTT. It yields the protein CASSLDREGRNQPQHF.

The V and J genes are TRBV4-2 and TRBJ2-1; D perhaps matches TRBD1 (6 bases). The length of the CDR3 is 16 residues. In germline, CDR1 is LGHNA, CDR2 YNFKEQ. The V gene lost 0 bases and the J gene lost 2 bases, with 11 bases spanning the gap. Here the CDR3 reads CASSQDSQGAYNEQFF. The CDR3 nucleotides read TGTGCCAGCAGCCAAGATTCACAGGGCGCCTACAATGAGCAGTTCTTC.

The chain employs TRBV13 and TRBJ2-5, with 7 bases identical to TRBD2. The CDR3 contains 14 residues. Germline V lookup: CDR1 PRHDT, CDR2 FYEKMQ (reference sequence). V shed 4 bases and J 9 bases; nucleotides not matched to a gene: 11. CDR3 region: CASSSPGPAGAQYF. The CDR3 region has the DNA TGTGCCAGCAGCTCGCCGGGCCCCGCGGGAGCCCAGTACTTC.

This clone has only one observation. This sequence joins TRBV4-1 and TRBJ2-7; 7 positions agree with TRBD1. The ends lost 3 bases at V and 4 bases at J; junction bases unmatched: 9. Looked up from germline, CDR1 is MGHRA and CDR2 is YSYEKL. The CDR3 totals 15 residues. DNA for the CDR3: TGCGCCAGCAGCCACTTACAGGGGCTGGGATACGAGCAGTACTTC. It encodes CASSHLQGLGYEQYF.

The chain recombines TRBV9 with TRBJ1-3, with D perhaps matching TRBD1 (5 bases). Trimming removed 2 bases from V and 4 bases from J, with 19 bases in between. Germline-derived CDR1 and CDR2 are SGDLS and YYNGEE. The length of the CDR3 is 17 residues. In DNA form, the CDR3 reads TGTGCCAGCAGCGTCACTACGGGACTTGCGCAAGGAAACACCATATATTTT. Its translation: CASSVTTGLAQGNTIYF.

This chain uses TRBV5-4 with TRBJ2-7; 9 bases are a match to TRBD2. The CDR3 length is 13 residues. From germline, CDR1 is SGHNT and CDR2 YYREEE (reference sequence). With V trimmed by 7 bases and J by 7 bases, 9 bases remained unmatched. The CDR3 spells CASSGGGAGEQYF. CDR3 DNA: TGTGCCAGCTCTGGCGGGGGGGCCGGTGAGCAGTACTTC.